This T cell receptor beta chain comes out of a study of blood T cell repertoires in COVID-19. CDR1 is SGHKS and CDR2 is YYEKEE in the germline V gene (reference sequence). J lost 3 bases, V lost 4 bases, and 3 bases had no gene match. The CDR3 is 14 amino acids. TCRdb's table, derived via immunoSEQ multiplex PCR, lists solely in-frame clones and lacks some. The sample lists 300,000 or so clones, 80% to 90% occurring once. The chain uses TRBV5-5 and TRBJ1-5; TRBD1 aligns across 8 bases. The clonotype comes from a woman under 30 who had recovered from COVID-19. The specimen was PBMCs or T cells enriched from blood (not recorded which). The CDR3 DNA follows: TGTGCCAGCAGCCGACAGGGGAACAATCAGCCCCAGCATTTT. It encodes CASSRQGNNQPQHF. The full variable domain, in which reference TRBV5-5 and TRBJ1-5 provide the parts outside the CDR3, is DAGVTQSPTHLIKTRGQQVTLRCSPISGHKSVSWYQQVLGQGPQFIFQYYEKEERGRGNFPDRFSARQFPNYSSELNVNALLLGDSALYLCASSRQGNNQPQHFGDGTRLSIL.